The 6 T cell receptor beta chains given below trace back to one sample, sequenced in a study of cytomegalovirus exposure and HLA in healthy donors. The PCR contained 60 Vbeta and 13 Jbeta primers. Libraries were prepared by immunoSEQ multiplex PCR; TCRdb keeps only in-frame clonotypes and omits some of them. This repertoire shows about 160,000 clones, 82% found once; its top ten account for about 1.6%. The sample taken for sequencing was PBMCs. The receptors stem from a girl aged 10 to 17 in good health and CMV-seropositive.

This chain uses TRBV19 with TRBJ2-3; 12 bases line up with TRBD2. V was pared by 6 bases and J by 6 bases, with 7 bases of the junction left unmatched. CDR1 LNHDA and CDR2 SQIVND come from the germline V gene (reference sequence). This CDR3 contains 15 residues. In DNA, the CDR3 is TGTGCCAGTAGGTCTAGCGGGGGGGCGGCGGATACGCAGTATTTT. This translates into CASRSSGGAADTQYF.

CDR3 amino acids: CASSLGNRAGDEQYF. The CDR3, as DNA: TGTGCCAGCAGCTTAGGGAACCGGGCGGGAGACGAGCAGTACTTC. This chain connects TRBV13 to TRBJ2-7, with 7 bases fitting TRBD2. Germline V CDR1 and CDR2: PRHDT, FYEKMQ (reference sequence). With V trimmed by 0 bases and J by 5 bases, 7 bases remained unmatched. This CDR3 has 15 residues.

The gene calls are TRBV19 and TRBJ1-1; possible D gene TRBD1, 6 bases. V was clipped by 7 bases and J by 0 bases, with 9 bases between them. CDR1 LNHDA and CDR2 SQIVND come from the germline V gene (reference sequence). The CDR3 contains 13 residues. The CDR3 coding sequence is TGTGCCAGTAAAAGGGGGATGAACACTGAAGCTTTCTTT. It codes for CASKRGMNTEAFF.

The chain combines TRBV5-5 with TRBJ1-2, with 7 bases aligning to TRBD1. The germline V gene encodes CDR1 SGHKS and CDR2 YYEKEE (reference sequence). V was pared by 4 bases and J by 4 bases, with 10 bases of the junction left unmatched. CDR3 length: 15 residues. CDR3: CASSRGGQTVYGYTF. In DNA form, the CDR3 reads TGTGCCAGCAGCCGGGGGGGACAGACAGTCTATGGCTACACCTTC. Combining the CDR3 with reference TRBV5-5 and TRBJ1-2 gives the whole variable domain DAGVTQSPTHLIKTRGQQVTLRCSPISGHKSVSWYQQVLGQGPQFIFQYYEKEERGRGNFPDRFSARQFPNYSSELNVNALLLGDSALYLCASSRGGQTVYGYTFGSGTRLTVV.

This chain links TRBV10-3 with TRBJ1-2, with 8 bases matching TRBD1. The CDR3 is 15 residues long. The germline gives CDR1 ENHRY, CDR2 SYGVKD. Trimming at V came to 3 bases and at J to 5 bases, leaving 8 bases not matched to a gene. The CDR3: CAISEGQGAGYGYTF. CDR3 nucleotides: TGTGCCATCAGTGAAGGGCAGGGGGCAGGATATGGCTACACCTTC.

The gene calls are TRBV5-1 and TRBJ2-3, with D possibly being TRBD1 (6 bases). Germline V lookup: CDR1 SGHRS, CDR2 YFSETQ. The ends were cut back, 7 bases at V and 1 base at J, with 16 bases in the middle. CDR3 length equals 15 residues. The CDR3 here is CASSLRGIGTDTQYF. CDR3 in DNA: TGCGCCAGCTCCCTGAGGGGGATAGGCACAGATACGCAGTATTTT. The variable domain in full, completed from reference TRBV5-1 and TRBJ2-3, reads KAGVTQTPRYLIKTRGQQVTLSCSPISGHRSVSWYQQTPGQGLQFLFEYFSETQRNKGNFPGRFSGRQFSNSRSEMNVSTLELGDSALYLCASSLRGIGTDTQYFGPGTRLTVL.